This T cell receptor (beta chain) originates from a study of blood T cell repertoires in COVID-19. At the level of the study: Samples taken during acute and convalescent COVID-19 were collected in the United States, Italy and Spain.

Clones were sequenced by immunoSEQ multiplex PCR, and TCRdb holds only the in-frame ones, with some missing. The sample yields some 300,000 clones, about 91% seen once. Participants had their cohort set by participant-reported clinical history. Germline assignment: CDR1 MGHRA and CDR2 YSYEKL. Trimming took off 1 base at V and 7 bases at J, with 19 bases between the two ends. The CDR3 runs 16 residues. This sequence originates from a middle-aged woman who had recovered from COVID-19. The material sequenced was PBMCs or T cells enriched from blood (not recorded which). The chain joins TRBV4-1 to TRBJ2-5, with D possibly TRBD2 on 5 matching bases. CDR3 nucleotides: TGCGCCAGCAGCCAAGTAAGCTTAGCGCCGGAAGGGACCCAGTACTTC. Its protein product is CASSQVSLAPEGTQYF.